The present T cell receptor beta chain was sequenced within a study of cytomegalovirus exposure and HLA in healthy donors. Study details: A prior analysis found 117 million unique TCR beta sequences from 150 million to 200 million T cells.

Germline loops: CDR1 SGDLS, CDR2 YYNGEE. V was trimmed by 4 bases and J by 2 bases, leaving 9 bases between them. The CDR3 is 13 amino acids. Study-wide findings and caveats: Later analysis placed DRB1 highest and HLA-C lowest in TCR association rates, which differed by HLA locus.

About this clone: The antigen remains undetermined.

Participants comprised healthy donors of bone marrow. Both 60 Vbeta primers and 13 Jbeta primers went into the PCR. Per the authors' pipeline: Counted up in a later analysis, unique TCR beta chains came to about 80 million, with around 11 million shared. Some clones are missing from TCRdb's copy, which holds only in-frame ones; the method was immunoSEQ multiplex PCR. V and J calls plus clone size are reproduced from that table; the DNA served to infer D and trimming. Seen here are more than 90,000 clones, around three quarters observed once, and the top ten hold approximately 0.9%. The J gene is TRBJ1-1, the V gene TRBV9; D unclear. The TCR comes from a woman aged 25 to 39 in good health and CMV-seronegative. What was sequenced was PBMCs. As DNA, the CDR3 is TGTGCCAGCAGCACTTCCTTAAACACTGAAGCTTTCTTT. Translating it yields CASSTSLNTEAFF. Filled out from reference TRBV9 and TRBJ1-1, the complete variable domain reads DSGVTQTPKHLITATGQRVTLRCSPRSGDLSVYWYQQSLDQGLQFLIQYYNGEERAKGNILERFSAQQFPDLHSELNLSSLELGDSALYFCASSTSLNTEAFFGQGTRLTVV.